This TCR beta chain was retrieved from a study of blood T cell repertoires in COVID-19. Data came from immunoSEQ multiplex PCR; TCRdb stores just in-frame clones and leaves some out. The sample has around 190,000 clones, 76% seen once. V lost 6 bases, J lost 3 bases, and 4 bases stayed unmatched. From germline, CDR1 is SNHLY and CDR2 FYNNEI. The CDR3 consists of 14 residues. Source material: peripheral blood. The sequence came from a woman in her forties or fifties with active or convalescent COVID-19. This chain joins TRBV2 and TRBJ2-3; 9 bases fit TRBD1. In DNA form, the CDR3 reads TGTGCCAGCAGCCCGGGACAGGGTACAGATACGCAGTATTTT. It is translated as CASSPGQGTDTQYF.